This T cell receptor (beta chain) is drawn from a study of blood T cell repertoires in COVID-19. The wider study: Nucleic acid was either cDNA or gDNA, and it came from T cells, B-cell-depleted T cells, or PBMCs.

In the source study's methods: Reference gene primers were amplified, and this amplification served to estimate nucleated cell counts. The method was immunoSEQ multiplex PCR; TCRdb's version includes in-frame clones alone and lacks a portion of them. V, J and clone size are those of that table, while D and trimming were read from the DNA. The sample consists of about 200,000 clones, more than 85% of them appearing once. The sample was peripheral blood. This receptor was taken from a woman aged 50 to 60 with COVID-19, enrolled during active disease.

The CDR3 coding sequence is TGTGCCAGAGTAATGGCGGGGGGGCGGAGCACAGATACGCAGTATTTT. Translating it yields CARVMAGGRSTDTQYF. The chain couples TRBV27 to TRBJ2-3; TRBD2 matches at 9 bases. This CDR3 is 16 amino acids long. The V gene end was trimmed by 9 bases and the J gene end by 0 bases; junction bases not matched to a gene: 10. Germline CDR1 is MNHEY and CDR2 is SMNVEV (reference sequence).